This TCR beta chain was sequenced during a study of cytotoxic CD8 clonotypes in ibrutinib-treated CLL. About the research overall: Response was recorded as partial in some 24 patients and complete in 2; at median around 68 months, around 14 remained remitted and about 12 had progressed. Response samples were obtained once patients had received a median approximately 11 months of treatment, range 6 to 36. Study results and limitations: Clonality showed a rise at ibrutinib response that reversed toward baseline at progression.

Worth noting for this clone: What it binds is unknown.

The germline V gene has CDR1 ENHRY and CDR2 SYGVKD. Germline trimming cut 6 bases from V and 5 bases from J; bases unmatched to any gene: 11. The CDR3 length is 16 residues. The repertoire was sequenced with immunoSEQ multiplex PCR; TCRdb's copy has only in-frame clones and lacks some. The data contain tens of thousands of clones, roughly 50% of them singletons. Specimen: PBMCs, collected at disease progression, from a patient treated with ibrutinib. The rearrangement uses TRBV10-3 and TRBJ1-5; 9 bases align to TRBD1. The source of this sequence is a human donor with chronic lymphocytic leukemia. CDR3 protein: CAISEAGDRVHQPQHF. The CDR3 coding sequence is TGTGCCATCAGCGAAGCCGGGGACAGGGTCCATCAGCCCCAGCATTTT.